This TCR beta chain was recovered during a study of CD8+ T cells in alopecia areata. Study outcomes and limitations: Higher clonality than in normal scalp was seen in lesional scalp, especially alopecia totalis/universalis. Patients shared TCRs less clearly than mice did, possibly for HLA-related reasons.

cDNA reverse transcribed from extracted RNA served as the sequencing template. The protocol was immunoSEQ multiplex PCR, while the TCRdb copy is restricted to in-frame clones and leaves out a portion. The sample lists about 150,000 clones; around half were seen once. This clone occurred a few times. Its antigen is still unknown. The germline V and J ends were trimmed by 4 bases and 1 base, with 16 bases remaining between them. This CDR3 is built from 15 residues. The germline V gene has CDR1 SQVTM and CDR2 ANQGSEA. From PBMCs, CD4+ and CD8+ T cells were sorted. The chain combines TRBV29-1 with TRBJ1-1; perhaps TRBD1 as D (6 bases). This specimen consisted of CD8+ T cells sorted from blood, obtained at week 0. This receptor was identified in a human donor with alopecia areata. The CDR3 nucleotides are TGCAGCGTTGTAGGAGCTGGACAGACGAACACTGAAGCTTTCTTT. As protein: CSVVGAGQTNTEAFF.